These 21 T cell receptor beta chains share one sample of origin, sequenced in a study of human T cells and chemical hapten exposure. Described time point: pre-sensitization, week 0. Treatment here: therapeutic diphenylcyclopropenone sensitization with weekly scalp DPC. MiXCR, run by TCRdb on the RACE reads, gives a single entry per CDR3 protein. The table shows tens of thousands of distinct CDR3 sequences, with about 15% occurring only once. Sequences were derived from whole blood, sampled in connection with sensitization to the hapten diphenylcyclopropenone (DPC). These receptors were collected from a woman aged 50 to 60 with alopecia areata. Some clones in this sample may be carry-over from other donors' samples.

Only a few counts were recorded for this clonotype. The V and J genes are TRBV5-1 and TRBJ2-1, with 11 bases lining up with TRBD2. Germline lookup yields CDR1 SGHRS and CDR2 YFSETQ. The ends lost 1 base at V and 4 bases at J; junction bases unmatched: 4. The CDR3 contains 16 residues. The CDR3: CASSLTSGSRYNEQFF. DNA of the CDR3: TGCGCCAGCAGCTTGACTAGCGGGAGTAGGTACAATGAGCAGTTCTTC.

By sample fraction, this clonotype is medium-sized. The chain combines TRBV12-3 or TRBV12-4 with TRBJ1-2, with D tentatively TRBD1 (6 bases). The CDR3 runs 13 residues. V gave up 5 bases and J gave up 8 bases, with 15 bases separating them. The CDR3 spells CASSTIDRRGYTF. The CDR3 bases are TGTGCCAGCAGTACCATAGACAGGAGAGGCTACACCTTC.

A few counts support this clonotype. V usage is TRBV2 and J usage is TRBJ2-7, with 11 positions matching TRBD2. The V segment lost 7 bases and the J segment 2 bases; nucleotides outside the gene matches: 7. The CDR3 is 15 amino acids. The V gene's germline CDR1 is SNHLY and CDR2 FYNNEI. This CDR3 is CASIPGLAVTYEQYF. The DNA for the CDR3 is TGTGCCAGCATCCCGGGACTAGCGGTAACCTACGAGCAGTACTTC.

This clonotype was picked up a small number of times. V usage is TRBV11-2 and J usage is TRBJ1-5; D is unresolved. V lost 1 base to trimming and J lost 3 bases, with 10 bases between them. Germline V lookup: CDR1 SGHAT, CDR2 FQNNGV. The CDR3 length is 15 residues. In nucleotides, the CDR3 is TGTGCCAGCAGCTTAGTCGCAGCTGACAATCAGCCCCAGCATTTT. Protein product: CASSLVAADNQPQHF.

This clonotype was detected only a few times. V usage is TRBV27 and J usage is TRBJ2-3; 7 nucleotides align to TRBD1. V lost 5 bases and J lost 3; bases outside the gene matches: 11. This CDR3 has 16 residues. Germline values: CDR1 MNHEY, CDR2 SMNVEV (reference sequence). The DNA for the CDR3 is TGTGCCAGCAGTCACAAAGGGGGCGGTCGGACAGATACGCAGTATTTT. Protein: CASSHKGGGRTDTQYF.

This clonotype came up a few times. The chain is built from TRBV29-1 and TRBJ2-7, with 9 bases that match TRBD1. CDR3 length: 12 residues. The germline gives CDR1 SQVTM, CDR2 ANQGSEA. Germline trimming cut 7 bases from V and 3 bases from J; bases unmatched to any gene: 4. The chain's CDR3 is CSAPGQGYEQYF. The CDR3 region has the DNA TGCAGCGCACCGGGACAGGGCTACGAGCAGTACTTC.

The chain joins TRBV6-5 to TRBJ2-5; a weak D match, TRBD1 (6 bases). The CDR3 loop spans 16 amino acids. V lost 4 bases, J lost 7 bases, and 22 bases lay in between. Germline CDR1 reads MNHEY; CDR2 reads SVGAGI. CDR3 region: CASSSGLAQGGRTQYF. In DNA form, the CDR3 reads TGTGCCAGCAGTTCGGGGCTGGCACAGGGTGGTAGGACCCAGTACTTC.

This clonotype is medium-sized. The rearrangement uses TRBV12-3 or TRBV12-4 and TRBJ2-5, with D possibly TRBD1 on 5 matching bases. V was cut by 2 bases and J by 2 bases, with 9 bases left in between. This CDR3 is built from 14 residues. The CDR3 is CASSLPRTQETQYF. The CDR3 nucleotides are TGTGCCAGCAGTTTACCCCGGACACAAGAGACCCAGTACTTC.

This clonotype was observed a few times. The chain links TRBV20-1 to TRBJ1-5; D unresolved. CDR1 and CDR2 from the germline V gene are DFQATT and SNEGSKA (reference sequence). Trimming took 6 bases from V and 4 from J, leaving 13 bases between them. The CDR3 loop spans 13 amino acids. The DNA for the CDR3 is TGCAGTGCCGCCAGGTCTGCAAATCAGCCCCAGCATTTT. Translation gives CSAARSANQPQHF.

This clonotype turned up a few times. V is TRBV20-1 and J is TRBJ2-7, with 10 bases fitting TRBD2. The CDR3 extends over 16 amino acids. Germline CDR1 DFQATT, CDR2 SNEGSKA (reference sequence). DNA for the CDR3: TGCACCTCGCGGCCTAGCGGGAGTCGCCCCTCCTACGAGCAGTACTTC. Amino acids: CTSRPSGSRPSYEQYF.

This clonotype occurred a few times. The CDR3 DNA follows: TGTGCCAGCAGCTTATCTGGACAGGTACCATATGGCTACACCTTC. Protein sequence: CASSLSGQVPYGYTF. The chain recombines TRBV7-2 with TRBJ1-2; 7 bases fit TRBD1. This CDR3 is built from 15 residues. V lost 2 bases to trimming and J lost 5 bases; unmatched junction nucleotides: 8. Per the germline V gene, CDR1 is SGHTA and CDR2 is FQGNSA.

The rearrangement uses TRBV20-1 and TRBJ2-4; TRBD2 matches at 9 bases. Losses at the gene ends were 0 bases for V and 0 bases for J; bases not matched to a gene: 9. From germline, CDR1 is DFQATT and CDR2 SNEGSKA (reference sequence). The CDR3 runs to 18 residues. The CDR3: CSARDQLREGLAKNIQYF. The CDR3 nucleotides read TGCAGTGCTAGAGACCAGCTGCGGGAGGGTCTAGCCAAAAACATTCAGTACTTC.

This clonotype was seen ten or more times. The V gene is TRBV7-2, the J gene TRBJ1-6; D ambiguous. This CDR3 is 20 amino acids long. Germline loops: CDR1 SGHTA, CDR2 FQGNSA. V lost 2 bases and J lost 2, with 22 bases in between. This CDR3 reads CASSLTPPWAPSPYNSPLHF. As DNA, the CDR3 is TGTGCCAGCAGCTTAACCCCTCCGTGGGCCCCGAGCCCCTATAATTCACCCCTCCACTTT.

The V and J genes are TRBV5-6 and TRBJ2-2; TRBD1 or TRBD2 may be the D gene (6 bases each). In germline, CDR1 is SGHDT, CDR2 YYEEEE. This CDR3 contains 16 residues. Trimming shortened V by 4 bases and J by 6 bases, and 19 bases separated the two germline ends. The CDR3 reads CASSRLGGRSAGELFF. CDR3 in DNA: TGTGCCAGCAGCAGACTAGGGGGAAGGAGCGCCGGGGAGCTGTTTTTT.

This clonotype was counted only a few times. J is TRBJ2-2 and V is TRBV7-2; 10 nucleotides match TRBD2. Germline V CDR1 and CDR2: SGHTA, FQGNSA. V dropped 5 bases and J dropped 1; count of bases not matched to a gene: 7. This CDR3 is built from 17 residues. The CDR3 loop reads CASSRVGLARNTGELFF. The CDR3 nucleotides are TGTGCCAGCAGCCGAGTGGGACTAGCGAGGAACACCGGGGAGCTGTTTTTT.

In this sample, this clonotype turned up a few times. V is TRBV30 and J is TRBJ1-5; D gene ambiguous. There are 12 residues in the CDR3. The germline V and J ends were trimmed by 0 bases and 15 bases, with 15 bases remaining between them. Germline assignment: CDR1 GTSNPN and CDR2 SVGIG (reference sequence). CDR3 bases: TGTGCCTGGAGTGTGGAACCGGGTCAGAGGCATTTT. This encodes CAWSVEPGQRHF.

Only a few counts were recorded for this clonotype. V usage is TRBV6-1 and J usage is TRBJ2-4; D gene ambiguous. From germline, CDR1 is MNHNS and CDR2 SASEGT. The CDR3 contains 12 residues. Trimming shortened V by 0 bases and J by 10 bases, and 7 bases separated the two germline ends. CDR3: CASSEATRIQYF. The CDR3, as DNA: TGTGCCAGCAGTGAAGCTACGAGGATTCAGTACTTC.

This rearrangement joins TRBV19 to TRBJ2-3; no clear D gene. The length of the CDR3 is 15 residues. Germline CDR1 LNHDA, CDR2 SQIVND (reference sequence). V lost 1 base and J 3 bases, leaving 11 bases between the germline ends. This chain's CDR3 is CASSIGATVTDTQYF. The CDR3 coding sequence is TGTGCCAGTAGTATAGGAGCCACCGTTACAGATACGCAGTATTTT.

This clonotype was seen only a few times. This sequence joins TRBV4-2 and TRBJ1-1; no definite D call. This CDR3 spans 15 amino acids. V was shortened by 0 bases and J by 5 bases, with 13 bases between the two germline ends. Germline V gene sequence: CDR1 LGHNA, CDR2 YNFKEQ. The CDR3 DNA sequence: TGTGCCAGCAGCCAAGATCCGGCCAGAGGGACTGAAGCTTTCTTT. Amino acid sequence: CASSQDPARGTEAFF.

The chain uses TRBV12-3 or TRBV12-4 and TRBJ2-3; TRBD2 agrees at 7 bases. CDR3 size: 15 residues. The ends lost 2 bases at V and 3 bases at J; junction bases unmatched: 5. As DNA, the CDR3 is TGTGCCAGCAGTTTACTTGGACTAGGGACAGATACGCAGTATTTT. This codes for CASSLLGLGTDTQYF.

The chain links TRBV5-1 to TRBJ1-4; D unclear. This CDR3 has 12 residues. Germline V CDR1 and CDR2: SGHRS, YFSETQ. V shed 5 bases and J shed 7 bases, with 9 bases lying between them. CDR3 sequence reads: CASRDIGEKLFF. Here the CDR3 DNA reads TGCGCCAGCAGAGATATAGGTGAAAAACTGTTTTTT.